Below, one T cell receptor beta chain is given with its context. Its antigen is not identified. Clones were read by immunoSEQ multiplex PCR, and TCRdb kept only the in-frame ones, dropping some. The data show under 600,000 clones, roughly 72% seen once. Germline loops: CDR1 MNHNY, CDR2 SVGAGI (reference sequence). The V gene end was trimmed by 5 bases and the J gene end by 4 bases; junction bases not matched to a gene: 11. The CDR3 spans 16 residues. The record originates from a study of shared clonotypes between healthy human individuals. Regarding the study as a whole: Collection of samples was limited to blood; tissue repertoires likely differ.

What was sequenced was PBMCs. This rearrangement joins TRBV6-6 to TRBJ1-5, with TRBD1 matching 7 bases. The TCR was taken from a woman between 35 and 50 years old in good health. Some clones in this sample may be carry-over from other donors' samples. CDR3 residues: CASSPPGQPNNQPQHF. In DNA form, the CDR3 reads TGTGCCAGCAGTCCTCCGGGACAGCCGAATAATCAGCCCCAGCATTTT.